The rows below give T cell receptor beta chains drawn from one sample of a study of blood T cell repertoires in COVID-19. Sequenced by immunoSEQ multiplex PCR; TCRdb stores in-frame clones only, minus some. The sample shows tens of thousands of clones, over 75% of them seen only once. What was sequenced was peripheral blood. The receptor set was obtained from a woman over 75 with active or convalescent COVID-19. CDR3s include the opening cysteine and the closing phenylalanine or tryptophan. D genes are given only for firm matches. Size values are once, few and many counts, or a class for expanded clones, and some rows have none.

abundance: .; len: 16; d_gene: .; j_gene: TRBJ1-2; v_gene: TRBV24-1; CDR3nt: TGTGCCGCCTATGGGAGGGGTGAGGGGACCAACTATGGCTACACCTTC; CDR3aa: CAAYGRGEGTNYGYTF
abundance: .; len: 14; d_gene: TRBD1; j_gene: TRBJ2-5; v_gene: TRBV7-9; CDR3nt: TGTGCCAGCAGCCCCCGGACAGGGGAGGAGACCCAGTACTTC; CDR3aa: CASSPRTGEETQYF
abundance: .; len: 13; d_gene: .; j_gene: TRBJ1-4; v_gene: TRBV5-1; CDR3nt: TGCGCCAGCAGACTCCACGACACTGAAAAACTGTTTTTT; CDR3aa: CASRLHDTEKLFF
abundance: few; len: 12; d_gene: .; j_gene: TRBJ2-2; v_gene: TRBV19; CDR3nt: TGTGCCAGTACAGTCCACACCGGGGAGCTGTTTTTT; CDR3aa: CASTVHTGELFF
abundance: few; len: 18; d_gene: TRBD2; j_gene: TRBJ2-5; v_gene: TRBV5-4; CDR3nt: TGTGCCAGCAGCTTGAAGGGTACTAGCGGGATAACGGTAGAGACCCAGTACTTC; CDR3aa: CASSLKGTSGITVETQYF
abundance: .; len: 15; d_gene: .; j_gene: TRBJ2-7; v_gene: TRBV12-2; CDR3nt: TGTGCAAGTCGCTTAGCCGGACTGCACCCCTACGAGCAGTACTTC; CDR3aa: CASRLAGLHPYEQYF
abundance: .; len: 15; d_gene: TRBD1; j_gene: TRBJ1-1; v_gene: TRBV18; CDR3nt: TGTGCCAGCTCAATTAAACAGGGGGAGAACACTGAAGCTTTCTTT; CDR3aa: CASSIKQGENTEAFF
abundance: .; len: 13; d_gene: .; j_gene: TRBJ2-2; v_gene: TRBV7-9; CDR3nt: TGTGCCAGCAGCCCCAGGGTGGTCGGGGAGCTGTTTTTT; CDR3aa: CASSPRVVGELFF
abundance: few; len: 16; d_gene: .; j_gene: TRBJ2-7; v_gene: TRBV9; CDR3nt: TGTGCCAGCAGCGCTGGGGGGGGCCTAGACCCTCTCGAGCAGTACTTC; CDR3aa: CASSAGGGLDPLEQYF
abundance: .; len: 17; d_gene: .; j_gene: TRBJ2-6; v_gene: TRBV5-1; CDR3nt: TGCGCCAGCAGCTTTAATTCCACTAGTTTCTGGGCCAACGTCCTGACTTTC; CDR3aa: CASSFNSTSFWANVLTF
abundance: few; len: 15; d_gene: .; j_gene: TRBJ1-5; v_gene: TRBV7-2; CDR3nt: TGTGCCAGCAGCCCAGTGGCCGGGGTCAATCAGCCCCAGCATTTT; CDR3aa: CASSPVAGVNQPQHF
abundance: once; len: 18; d_gene: TRBD2; j_gene: TRBJ2-3; v_gene: TRBV5-1; CDR3nt: TGCGCCAGCAGCCTCGGACTAGCGGGGATCGCATTCACAGATACGCAGTATTTT; CDR3aa: CASSLGLAGIAFTDTQYF
abundance: .; len: 13; d_gene: TRBD1; j_gene: TRBJ1-1; v_gene: TRBV12-3/TRBV12-4; CDR3nt: TGTGCCAGCAGTTTTCCAGGGGGCACTGAAGCTTTCTTT; CDR3aa: CASSFPGGTEAFF
abundance: .; len: 15; d_gene: TRBD1; j_gene: TRBJ1-2; v_gene: TRBV5-8; CDR3nt: TGTGCCAGCAGCAAGCGGGGACAGGGAGACTATGGCTACACCTTC; CDR3aa: CASSKRGQGDYGYTF
abundance: .; len: 17; d_gene: .; j_gene: TRBJ1-2; v_gene: TRBV5-6; CDR3nt: TGTGCCAGCAGCTTGCAAGGGGCGGAAGGATTTGGGTATGGCTACACCTTC; CDR3aa: CASSLQGAEGFGYGYTF
abundance: .; len: 16; d_gene: TRBD1; j_gene: TRBJ1-2; v_gene: TRBV7-3; CDR3nt: TGTGCCAGCAGCCCTGGGACAGGGGGAAGACCTGAGGGCTACACCTTC; CDR3aa: CASSPGTGGRPEGYTF
abundance: .; len: 13; d_gene: .; j_gene: TRBJ1-3; v_gene: TRBV2; CDR3nt: TGTGCCAGCAGCTCGACCCTAGGGGCCACCATATATTTT; CDR3aa: CASSSTLGATIYF
abundance: .; len: 16; d_gene: .; j_gene: TRBJ1-1; v_gene: TRBV18; CDR3nt: TGTGCCAGCTCACGGGGGCTAGGTAGCCTGAACACTGAAGCTTTCTTT; CDR3aa: CASSRGLGSLNTEAFF
abundance: .; len: 16; d_gene: TRBD1; j_gene: TRBJ1-5; v_gene: TRBV6-2/TRBV6-3; CDR3nt: TGTGCCAGCAGTTACTCGAACGCCAGGGGGGCTCAGCCCCAGCATTTT; CDR3aa: CASSYSNARGAQPQHF
abundance: .; len: 14; d_gene: TRBD1; j_gene: TRBJ2-7; v_gene: TRBV2; CDR3nt: TGTGCCAGCGGGAAGACAGGGAGTTCCTACGAGCAGTACTTC; CDR3aa: CASGKTGSSYEQYF
abundance: .; len: 15; d_gene: .; j_gene: TRBJ1-2; v_gene: TRBV19; CDR3nt: TGTGCCAGTAGTTACTTTCCCGGACAGACCTATGGCTACACCTTC; CDR3aa: CASSYFPGQTYGYTF
abundance: .; len: 14; d_gene: .; j_gene: TRBJ1-6; v_gene: TRBV5-4; CDR3nt: TGTGCCAGCAGCAGGGGATGGGAGGATTCACCCCTCCACTTT; CDR3aa: CASSRGWEDSPLHF
abundance: .; len: 15; d_gene: .; j_gene: TRBJ2-7; v_gene: TRBV6-6; CDR3nt: TGTGCCAGCAGTTACGGCGGAGCATCGGAGAAGGAGCAGTACTTC; CDR3aa: CASSYGGASEKEQYF
abundance: .; len: 15; d_gene: TRBD1; j_gene: TRBJ1-6; v_gene: TRBV28; CDR3nt: TGTGCCAGCAGCCCCGCTCCAGGGGGCAATTCACCCCTCCACTTT; CDR3aa: CASSPAPGGNSPLHF